Following are 26 T cell receptor beta chains from one sample sequenced in a study of control samples from healthy donors and cancer patients. Method: immunoSEQ multiplex PCR; TCRdb's copy keeps in-frame clones and lacks some. The sample has approximately 44,000 clones; 70% are singletons. Input material: formalin-fixed, paraffin-embedded tissue. The source is a male donor with melanoma.

The chain carries TRBV4-1 and TRBJ2-3; 7 bases align to TRBD1. The CDR3 has 17 amino acids. Germline lookup yields CDR1 MGHRA and CDR2 YSYEKL. The trim removed 1 base at V and 0 bases at J, leaving 7 bases unmatched. The CDR3 region is CASSQGWGTASTDTQYF. DNA for the CDR3: TGCGCCAGCAGCCAAGGATGGGGGACAGCTAGCACAGATACGCAGTATTTT.

This rearrangement joins TRBV7-3 to TRBJ2-1; 7 nucleotides align to TRBD1. Germline assignment: CDR1 SGHTA and CDR2 FQGTGA. The CDR3 runs to 14 residues. The V gene end was trimmed by 1 base and the J gene end by 9 bases; junction bases not matched to a gene: 6. The CDR3 DNA sequence: TGTGCCAGCAGCTTAAAGCAGGGGGAATTTGAGCAGTTCTTC. Residues: CASSLKQGEFEQFF.

V gene TRBV11-3 combines with J gene TRBJ2-7; TRBD1 matches at 7 bases. Germline V gene data show CDR1 as SGHNT and CDR2 as YENEEA. The CDR3 consists of 15 residues. Trimming cost V 2 bases and J 6 bases; bases outside gene matches: 10. The CDR3 DNA is TGTGCCAGCAGCTTATTAGGAACAGGGGCACGCGAGCAGTACTTC. This sequence encodes CASSLLGTGAREQYF.

A remark on this clone: A much larger clone differs by one base, so this may be a read error. The chain has TRBV4-2 and TRBJ2-3; TRBD2 matches at 8 bases. Germline trimming cut 4 bases from V and 3 bases from J; bases unmatched to any gene: 6. Per the germline V gene, CDR1 is LGHNA and CDR2 is YNFKEQ. The CDR3 spans 15 residues. CDR3 nucleotide sequence: TGTGCCAGCAGCCCAGCGGGAGATGGGACAGATACGCAGTATTTT. It translates to CASSPAGDGTDTQYF.

Here the CDR3 DNA reads TGCAGCGTTGAAGGGGGTACAGATACGCAGTATTTT. Translating it yields CSVEGGTDTQYF. The chain uses TRBV29-1 and TRBJ2-3; D not certain. From germline, CDR1 is SQVTM and CDR2 ANQGSEA. The CDR3 length is 12 residues. V lost 1 base, J lost 3 bases, and 5 bases lay in between.

The chain recombines TRBV6-5 with TRBJ2-1; 10 positions match TRBD2. Per the germline V gene, CDR1 is MNHEY and CDR2 is SVGAGI. Trimming took 2 bases from V and 6 from J; bases not matched to a gene: 4. The CDR3 is 15 residues long. CDR3 sequence: CASSYPGTSVNEQFF. CDR3 nucleotides: TGTGCCAGCAGTTACCCCGGGACTAGCGTCAATGAGCAGTTCTTC.

The chain has TRBV6-1 and TRBJ1-2; the D is unclear. The CDR3 loop spans 14 amino acids. The V end lost 1 base, the J end lost 2 bases, and 8 bases lay between the germline ends. Germline CDR1 and CDR2: MNHNS and SASEGT. In nucleotides, the CDR3 is TGTGCCAGCAGTGAAGGGTGGGGAAACTATGGCTACACCTTC. It yields the protein CASSEGWGNYGYTF.

The table lists this clone with many counts. The chain combines TRBV20-1 with TRBJ1-4; D unresolved. Looked up from germline, CDR1 is DFQATT and CDR2 is SNEGSKA (reference sequence). The CDR3 is made up of 11 amino acids. V lost 5 bases and J lost 8, with 9 bases in between. The CDR3 spells CSAVQREKLFF. The CDR3 region has the DNA TGCAGTGCTGTACAGCGGGAAAAACTGTTTTTT.

The rearrangement uses TRBV27 and TRBJ1-4; TRBD1 might be the D (5 bases). The V and J ends lost 10 bases and 5 bases respectively, with 11 bases between them. Germline CDR1 reads MNHEY; CDR2 reads SMNVEV (reference sequence). The CDR3 length is 12 residues. CDR3 amino acids: CATKGANEKLFF. CDR3 DNA sequence: TGTGCCACCAAAGGGGCAAATGAAAAACTGTTTTTT.

This clone was detected only once. The chain is built from TRBV10-3 and TRBJ2-5; 11 bases map to TRBD2. Germline V gene lookup returns CDR1 ENHRY and CDR2 SYGVKD. This CDR3 has 14 amino acids. V shed 9 bases, J shed 4 bases, and the junction held 7 bases outside the gene matches. CDR3 in DNA: TGTGCCATACTAGCGGGAGATTCGGGAGAGACCCAGTACTTC. Its protein product is CAILAGDSGETQYF.

The V gene is TRBV28, the J gene TRBJ2-3; D gene uncertain. The CDR3 totals 13 residues. Trimming took 6 bases from V and 6 from J, leaving 13 bases between them. The germline V gene encodes CDR1 MDHEN and CDR2 SYDVKM. CDR3 nucleotide sequence: TGTGCCAGCAGGGTCGGCTACATGGATACGCAGTATTTT. It codes for CASRVGYMDTQYF.

The CDR3 DNA follows: TGTGCCAGCAGACAAGGGGCCGCCTCATCCACAGATACGCAGTATTTT. Translating gives CASRQGAASSTDTQYF. The rearrangement uses TRBV7-9 and TRBJ2-3; perhaps TRBD1 as D (5 bases). From germline, CDR1 is SEHNR and CDR2 FQNEAQ (reference sequence). The CDR3 totals 16 residues. The ends were cut back, 6 bases at V and 2 bases at J, with 18 bases in the middle. Using reference TRBV7-9 and TRBJ2-3 for the parts outside the CDR3, the full variable domain is DTGVSQNPRHKITKRGQNVTFRCDPISEHNRLYWYRQTLGQGPEFLTYFQNEAQLEKSRLLSDRFSAERPKGSFSTLEIQRTEQGDSAMYLCASRQGAASSTDTQYFGPGTRLTVL.

The rearrangement joins TRBV7-9 to TRBJ2-4; 10 bases fit TRBD1. The V segment lost 5 bases and the J segment 5 bases; nucleotides outside the gene matches: 9. Germline CDR1 and CDR2: SEHNR and FQNEAQ (reference sequence). The CDR3 contains 16 residues. The DNA for the CDR3 is TGTGCCAGCAGCCTGGGACAGGGGACTCACCAAAACATTCAGTACTTC. This gives the protein CASSLGQGTHQNIQYF.

The CDR3: CASRGMGWPGGYTF. The CDR3 DNA is TGTGCCAGCAGGGGCATGGGATGGCCCGGTGGCTACACCTTC. V usage is TRBV2 and J usage is TRBJ1-2; D not resolved. CDR3 length: 14 residues. Trimming removed 6 bases from V and 7 bases from J, with 18 bases in between. CDR1 is SNHLY and CDR2 is FYNNEI in the germline V gene.

This chain joins TRBV30 and TRBJ2-7; TRBD2 might be the D (7 bases). The length of the CDR3 is 14 residues. The V end was cut by 4 bases, the J end by 0 bases, with 13 bases between. The germline gives CDR1 GTSNPN, CDR2 SVGIG (reference sequence). The CDR3 coding sequence is TGTGCCTGGAAGGGGGGGACCCTCTCCTACGAGCAGTACTTC. Amino acid sequence: CAWKGGTLSYEQYF.

Remarks on this clone: The sample holds other DNA sequences that translate to the same CDR3. The chain uses TRBV2 and TRBJ1-5; TRBD1 aligns across 7 bases. Losses at the gene ends were 9 bases for V and 7 bases for J; bases not matched to a gene: 15. Germline V gene lookup returns CDR1 SNHLY and CDR2 FYNNEI. The CDR3 runs 15 residues. DNA for the CDR3: TGTGCCAGTAGGAGGGACAGTCGAAACGGGCAGCCCCAGCATTTT. Translating it yields CASRRDSRNGQPQHF.

This chain joins TRBV14 and TRBJ2-7, with D hard to call. The V end was cut by 1 base, the J end by 2 bases, with 3 bases between. This CDR3 comprises 12 residues. Germline lookup yields CDR1 SGHDN and CDR2 FVKESK. The CDR3 DNA is TGTGCCAGCAGCCAAGGCCCCTACGAGCAGTACTTC. Amino acids: CASSQGPYEQYF. Looking up the rest from reference TRBV14 and TRBJ2-7 gives the full variable domain: EAGVTQFPSHSVIEKGQTVTLRCDPISGHDNLYWYRRVMGKEIKFLLHFVKESKQDESGMPNNRFLAERTGGTYSTLKVQPAELEDSGVYFCASSQGPYEQYFGPGTRLTVT.

The V and J genes are TRBV4-1 and TRBJ2-2; possible D gene TRBD1, 6 bases. Trimming stripped 3 bases from V and 3 bases from J, with 17 bases between. The germline gives CDR1 MGHRA, CDR2 YSYEKL. The CDR3 runs to 17 residues. CDR3 protein: CASSHPPGQIYTGELFF. CDR3 DNA sequence: TGCGCCAGCAGCCACCCACCCGGACAGATTTACACCGGGGAGCTGTTTTTT.

This rearrangement joins TRBV13 to TRBJ1-6, with TRBD1 matching 9 bases. The V gene end was trimmed by 5 bases and the J gene end by 6 bases; junction bases not matched to a gene: 14. The CDR3 contains 18 residues. The V gene's germline CDR1 is PRHDT and CDR2 FYEKMQ (reference sequence). The CDR3 is CASSLGTGWSVGNSPLHF. The CDR3, as DNA: TGTGCCAGCAGCCTTGGGACAGGGTGGAGTGTCGGTAATTCACCCCTCCACTTT.

This chain uses TRBV2 with TRBJ1-1; 7 positions agree with TRBD1. The CDR3 extends over 14 amino acids. In germline, CDR1 is SNHLY, CDR2 FYNNEI. The ends lost 6 bases at V and 1 base at J; junction bases unmatched: 5. The CDR3: CASRAGQANTEAFF. DNA of the CDR3: TGTGCCAGCAGGGCAGGACAGGCGAACACTGAAGCTTTCTTT.

The J gene is TRBJ2-7, the V gene TRBV7-6; 9 nucleotides align to TRBD1. Looked up from germline, CDR1 is SGHVS and CDR2 is FNYEAQ. V was clipped by 5 bases and J by 6 bases; unmatched bases: 11. CDR3 size: 15 residues. CDR3 sequence (DNA): TGTGCCAGCAGCCTCTACCCGGACAGGGGAGGCGAGCAGTACTTC. Residues: CASSLYPDRGGEQYF.

The chain employs TRBV6-5 and TRBJ1-1; TRBD1 might be the D (5 bases). Germline lookup yields CDR1 MNHEY and CDR2 SVGAGI. Trimming left V 5 bases short and J 0 bases short, with 10 bases between. The CDR3 contains 14 residues. The CDR3: CASSTGGVNTEAFF. In nucleotides, the CDR3 is TGTGCCAGCAGTACGGGGGGGGTGAACACTGAAGCTTTCTTT.

The chain carries TRBV5-1 and TRBJ2-3; weak D call: TRBD2 (6 bases). CDR3 length equals 16 residues. V shed 1 base and J shed 2 bases, with 14 bases lying between them. Germline V gene data show CDR1 as SGHRS and CDR2 as YFSETQ. For the CDR3, the DNA is TGCGCCAGCAGCTTGCCCGGAGGGCTCAACACAGATACGCAGTATTTT. Translating it yields CASSLPGGLNTDTQYF.

The CDR3 DNA is TGTGCCAGCAGCCCGATGGGGACTAGCGGACTCTACAATGAGCAGTTCTTC. It encodes CASSPMGTSGLYNEQFF. V is TRBV7-3 and J is TRBJ2-1, with 11 bases that match TRBD2. CDR1 is SGHTA and CDR2 is FQGTGA in the germline V gene. With 5 bases clipped from V and 3 bases from J, the junction kept 9 bases outside the gene matches. CDR3 length: 17 residues.

The genes are TRBV28 and TRBJ2-6; a weak D match, TRBD1 (6 bases). The ends were cut back, 6 bases at V and 0 bases at J, with 12 bases in the middle. Per germline, CDR1 MDHEN and CDR2 SYDVKM. This CDR3 is built from 16 residues. The chain's CDR3 is CASRGQQSSGANVLTF. The CDR3 nucleotides read TGTGCCAGCAGAGGACAGCAATCCTCTGGGGCCAACGTCCTGACTTTC.

This clone appeared a few times. The gene calls are TRBV19 and TRBJ1-1; unclear D gene. Germline lookup yields CDR1 LNHDA and CDR2 SQIVND (reference sequence). The CDR3 extends over 14 amino acids. V dropped 7 bases and J dropped 5 bases, with 17 bases sitting between them. The CDR3 loop is CASKVSGPGTEAFF. Written as DNA, the CDR3 is TGTGCCAGTAAGGTTAGTGGGCCTGGTACTGAAGCTTTCTTT.